The source of this TCR beta chain is a study of CD8 T cells in Susac syndrome. A quantity of about 0.45 to 1 ug RNA underwent reverse transcription using random hexamers. A multiplex approach, immunoSEQ multiplex PCR, amplified TCR beta CDR3 across 54 Vbeta and 13 Jbeta. Using its own MiXCR run on the immunoSEQ multiplex PCR reads, TCRdb lists one record per CDR3 protein. The sample yields roughly 120,000 distinct CDR3 sequences, roughly 94% seen once. V shed 3 bases and J 0 bases; nucleotides not matched to a gene: 5. CDR1 is DFQATT, CDR2 SNEGSKA, per germline (reference sequence). The CDR3 covers 16 residues.

The sample consisted of CD4+ T cells from PBMCs. This sequence originates from a human donor with multiple sclerosis. The J gene is TRBJ2-4, the V gene TRBV20-1; 10 nucleotides agree with TRBD2. Written as DNA, the CDR3 is TGCAGTGCTAGTCGACTAGCGGGCATAGCCAAAAACATTCAGTACTTC. Its translation: CSASRLAGIAKNIQYF.